The sequence of this TCR beta chain was determined in a study of blood T cell repertoires in COVID-19. Study as a whole: PBMCs, B-cell-depleted T cells, or T cells were the source of the cDNA or gDNA that made up the material.

CDR3 length: 14 amino acids. The V and J ends lost 2 bases and 4 bases respectively, with 14 bases between them. Per the germline V gene, CDR1 is GTSNPN and CDR2 is SVGIG (reference sequence). TCRdb's copy holds only in-frame clones and misses some; the assay was immunoSEQ multiplex PCR. The table has nearly 35,000 clones, roughly 85% seen once. In its sample, this clone was seen a few times. The sequenced material came from peripheral blood. This rearrangement joins TRBV30 to TRBJ1-2, with a possible D match to TRBD1 (6 bases). This clonotype was sampled from a human donor with acute or convalescent COVID-19. The donor label of this sample is uncertain. The CDR3 is CAWSQYRTAYGYTF. Here the CDR3 DNA reads TGTGCCTGGAGTCAATATCGGACAGCCTATGGCTACACCTTC.